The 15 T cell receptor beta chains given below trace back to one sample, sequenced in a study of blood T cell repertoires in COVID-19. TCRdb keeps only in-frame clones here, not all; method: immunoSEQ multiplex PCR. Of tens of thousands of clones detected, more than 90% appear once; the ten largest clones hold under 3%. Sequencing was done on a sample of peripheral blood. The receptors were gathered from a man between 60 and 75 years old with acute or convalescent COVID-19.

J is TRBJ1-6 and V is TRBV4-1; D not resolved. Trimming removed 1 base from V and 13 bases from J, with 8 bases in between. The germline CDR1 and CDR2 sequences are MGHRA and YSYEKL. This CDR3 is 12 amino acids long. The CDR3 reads CASSQGLVPLHF. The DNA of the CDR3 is TGCGCCAGCAGCCAAGGACTGGTCCCCCTCCACTTT.

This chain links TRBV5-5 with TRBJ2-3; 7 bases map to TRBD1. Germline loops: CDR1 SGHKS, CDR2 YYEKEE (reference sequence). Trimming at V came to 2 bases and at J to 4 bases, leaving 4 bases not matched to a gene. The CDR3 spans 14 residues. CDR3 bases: TGTGCCAGCAGCTTTACAGGGGTTTCAGATACGCAGTATTTT. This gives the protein CASSFTGVSDTQYF.

CDR3 bases: TGCGCCAGCAGCTTGAAGAGACTTCTCCAGACCTACGAGCAGTACTTC. Its protein is CASSLKRLLQTYEQYF. The V and J genes are TRBV5-1 and TRBJ2-7, with unresolved D. This CDR3 has 16 amino acids. CDR1 SGHRS and CDR2 YFSETQ come from the germline V gene. Trimming took off 1 base at V and 2 bases at J, with 16 bases between the two ends.

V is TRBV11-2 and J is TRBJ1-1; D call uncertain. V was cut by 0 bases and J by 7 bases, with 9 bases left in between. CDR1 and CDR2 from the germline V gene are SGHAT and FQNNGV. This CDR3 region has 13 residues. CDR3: CASSLDRDGEAFF. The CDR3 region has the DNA TGTGCCAGCAGCTTAGATCGGGATGGTGAAGCTTTCTTT.

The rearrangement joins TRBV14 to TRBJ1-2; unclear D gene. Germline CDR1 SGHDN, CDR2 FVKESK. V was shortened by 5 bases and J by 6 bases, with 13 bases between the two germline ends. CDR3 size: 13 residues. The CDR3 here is CASSSQELDGYTF. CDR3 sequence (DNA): TGTGCCAGCAGCTCTCAGGAACTTGATGGCTACACCTTC.

The CDR3, as DNA: TGTGCCAGCAGCCAAGGTCAACGATGGAGCGACGAGCAGTACTTC. It encodes CASSQGQRWSDEQYF. V is TRBV4-2 and J is TRBJ2-7; the D is unclear. V dropped 1 base and J dropped 5 bases, with 15 bases sitting between them. Looked up from germline, CDR1 is LGHNA and CDR2 is YNFKEQ. CDR3 length: 15 amino acids.

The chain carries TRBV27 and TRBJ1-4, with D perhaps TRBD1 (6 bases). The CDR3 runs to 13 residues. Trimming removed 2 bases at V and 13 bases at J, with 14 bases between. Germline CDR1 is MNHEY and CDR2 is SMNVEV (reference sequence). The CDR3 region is CASSLVPQGRLFF. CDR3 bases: TGTGCCAGCAGTTTAGTACCACAGGGACGACTGTTTTTT.

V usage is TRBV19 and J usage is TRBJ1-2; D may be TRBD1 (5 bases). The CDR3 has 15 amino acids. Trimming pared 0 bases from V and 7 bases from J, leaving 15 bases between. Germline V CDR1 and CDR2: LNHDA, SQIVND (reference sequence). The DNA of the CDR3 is TGTGCCAGTAGTATAGATGTGGAGGGGCCGGGTGGCTACACCTTC. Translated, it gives CASSIDVEGPGGYTF.

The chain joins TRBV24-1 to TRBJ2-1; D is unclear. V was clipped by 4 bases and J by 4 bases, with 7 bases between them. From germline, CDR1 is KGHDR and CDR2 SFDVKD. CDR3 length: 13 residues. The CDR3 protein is CATSDTTYNEQFF. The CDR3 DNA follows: TGTGCCACCAGTGACACAACGTACAATGAGCAGTTCTTC.

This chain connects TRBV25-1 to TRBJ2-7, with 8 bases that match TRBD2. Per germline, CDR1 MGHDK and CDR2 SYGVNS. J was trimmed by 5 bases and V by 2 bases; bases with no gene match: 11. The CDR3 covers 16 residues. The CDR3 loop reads CASSEARSGLGDEQYF. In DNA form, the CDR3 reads TGTGCCAGCAGTGAAGCCCGCTCGGGACTAGGAGACGAGCAGTACTTC.

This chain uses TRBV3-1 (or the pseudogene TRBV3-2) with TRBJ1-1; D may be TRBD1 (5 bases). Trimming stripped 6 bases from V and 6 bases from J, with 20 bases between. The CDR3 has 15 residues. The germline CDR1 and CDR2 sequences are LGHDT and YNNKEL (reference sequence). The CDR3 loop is CASSPGRARRAEAFF. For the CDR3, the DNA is TGTGCCAGCAGTCCAGGGAGGGCGAGACGCGCTGAAGCTTTCTTT.

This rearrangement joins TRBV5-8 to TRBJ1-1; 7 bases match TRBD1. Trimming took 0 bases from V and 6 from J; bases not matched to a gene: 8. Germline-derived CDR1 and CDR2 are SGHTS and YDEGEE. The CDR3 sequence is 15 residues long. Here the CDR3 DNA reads TGTGCCAGCAGCTTGGAAGGGGGCGAGAGCTCTGAAGCTTTCTTT. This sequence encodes CASSLEGGESSEAFF.

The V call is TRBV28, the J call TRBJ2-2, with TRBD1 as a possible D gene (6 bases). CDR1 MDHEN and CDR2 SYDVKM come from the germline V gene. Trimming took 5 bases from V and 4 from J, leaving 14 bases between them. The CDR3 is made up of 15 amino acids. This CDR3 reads CASSPGTLGTGELFF. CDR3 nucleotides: TGTGCCAGCAGTCCTGGGACACTCGGCACCGGGGAGCTGTTTTTT.

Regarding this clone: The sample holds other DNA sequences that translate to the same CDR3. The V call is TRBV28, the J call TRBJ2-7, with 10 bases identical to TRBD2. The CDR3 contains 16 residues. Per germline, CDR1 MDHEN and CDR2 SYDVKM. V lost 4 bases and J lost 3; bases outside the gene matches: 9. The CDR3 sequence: CASSSRIAGGIYEQYF. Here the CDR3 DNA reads TGTGCCAGCAGTTCCCGCATAGCGGGAGGCATCTACGAGCAGTACTTC.

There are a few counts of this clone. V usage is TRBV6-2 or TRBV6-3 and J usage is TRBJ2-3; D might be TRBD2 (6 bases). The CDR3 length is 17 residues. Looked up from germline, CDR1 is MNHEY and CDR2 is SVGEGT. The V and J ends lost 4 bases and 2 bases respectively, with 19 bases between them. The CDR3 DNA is TGTGCCAGCAGTTTGCGGGACTCCCCCCTACTCACAGATACGCAGTATTTT. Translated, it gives CASSLRDSPLLTDTQYF.